One and the same sample provided the 27 T cell receptor beta chains below, sequenced in a study of blood T cell repertoires in COVID-19. The repertoire was sequenced with immunoSEQ multiplex PCR; TCRdb's copy has only in-frame clones and lacks some. The sample consists of 150,000 to 200,000 clones, almost 85% of them appearing once. The specimen sequenced was peripheral blood. These receptors were obtained from a woman aged 80 or over with acute or convalescent COVID-19.

This clone was seen just once. This chain uses TRBV5-1 with TRBJ2-3; TRBD1 might be the D (6 bases). Germline V CDR1 and CDR2: SGHRS, YFSETQ. V lost 3 bases and J 3 bases, leaving 14 bases between the germline ends. The CDR3 loop spans 15 amino acids. The CDR3 sequence: CASSSQGPRTDTQYF. DNA for the CDR3: TGCGCCAGCAGCTCACAGGGTCCGAGGACAGATACGCAGTATTTT.

The rearrangement uses TRBV4-1 and TRBJ1-2; D is possibly TRBD1 (6 bases). The CDR3 spans 15 residues. CDR1 MGHRA and CDR2 YSYEKL come from the germline V gene. Trimming pared 3 bases from V and 3 bases from J, leaving 14 bases between. The CDR3: CASSQARTAYYGYTF. DNA for the CDR3: TGCGCCAGCAGCCAGGCCCGGACAGCATACTATGGCTACACCTTC.

The rearrangement joins TRBV18 to TRBJ2-1, with TRBD2 matching 12 bases. The trim removed 3 bases at V and 4 bases at J, leaving 1 base unmatched. CDR3 length: 15 residues. Germline V CDR1 and CDR2: KGHSH, LQKENI. The CDR3 spells CASSPGLAGYNEQFF. The CDR3 coding sequence is TGTGCCAGCTCACCCGGACTAGCGGGATACAATGAGCAGTTCTTC.

This clone was observed a single time. The gene calls are TRBV3-1 (or the pseudogene TRBV3-2) and TRBJ1-3; perhaps TRBD1 as D (5 bases). V was trimmed by 0 bases and J by 4 bases, leaving 10 bases between them. Germline loops: CDR1 LGHDT, CDR2 YNNKEL (reference sequence). CDR3 length: 15 residues. The chain's CDR3 is CASSQDRAYGNTIYF. The DNA for the CDR3 is TGTGCCAGCAGCCAAGACAGGGCATACGGAAACACCATATATTTT.

The chain recombines TRBV4-1 with TRBJ2-7; D unresolved. Germline-derived CDR1 and CDR2 are MGHRA and YSYEKL. V was pared by 1 base and J by 1 base, with 8 bases between. CDR3 length: 14 residues. For the CDR3, the DNA is TGCGCCAGCAGCCAAGGTAGCAGATCCTACGAGCAGTACTTC. It translates to CASSQGSRSYEQYF.

The CDR3 DNA sequence: TGTGCCAGCAGTGTTCAGGGGGCCGACACTGAAGCTTTCTTT. It translates to CASSVQGADTEAFF. The rearrangement joins TRBV2 to TRBJ1-1, with TRBD1 matching 8 bases. The CDR3 is 14 amino acids. The germline V gene has CDR1 SNHLY and CDR2 FYNNEI. The V gene end was trimmed by 4 bases and the J gene end by 3 bases; junction bases not matched to a gene: 4.

This clone was seen a single time. The chain recombines TRBV9 with TRBJ2-1; TRBD2 matches at 7 bases. The CDR3 sequence is 20 residues long. With 3 bases clipped from V and 7 bases from J, the junction kept 25 bases outside the gene matches. The germline CDR1 and CDR2 sequences are SGDLS and YYNGEE. CDR3 nucleotides: TGTGCCAGCAGCGCGAGATCCCTCCTCGGGTTCGCGGGAGCGGGGAATGAGCAGTTCTTC. It translates to CASSARSLLGFAGAGNEQFF. Using reference TRBV9 and TRBJ2-1 for the parts outside the CDR3, the full variable domain is DSGVTQTPKHLITATGQRVTLRCSPRSGDLSVYWYQQSLDQGLQFLIQYYNGEERAKGNILERFSAQQFPDLHSELNLSSLELGDSALYFCASSARSLLGFAGAGNEQFFGPGTRLTVL.

J is TRBJ2-7 and V is TRBV20-1; 9 bases align to TRBD1. CDR3 size: 15 residues. CDR1 and CDR2 from the germline V gene are DFQATT and SNEGSKA (reference sequence). The V and J ends lost 3 bases and 0 bases, in that order; junction bases with no gene match: 6. The CDR3: CSASGGDRASYEQYF. The CDR3 DNA reads as TGCAGTGCTAGTGGAGGGGACAGGGCCTCCTACGAGCAGTACTTC.

This clone was seen once. The chain joins TRBV7-6 to TRBJ1-4; 8 nucleotides line up with TRBD1. This CDR3 is built from 15 residues. Germline assignment: CDR1 SGHVS and CDR2 FNYEAQ. V lost 5 bases and J lost 8; bases outside the gene matches: 10. This chain's CDR3 is CASSHQGAVEEKLFF. In DNA, the CDR3 is TGTGCCAGCAGCCATCAGGGGGCTGTAGAAGAAAAACTGTTTTTT. The full variable domain, in which reference TRBV7-6 and TRBJ1-4 provide the parts outside the CDR3, is GAGVSQSPRYKVTKRGQDVALRCDPISGHVSLYWYRQALGQGPEFLTYFNYEAQQDKSGLPNDRFSAERPEGSISTLTIQRTEQRDSAMYRCASSHQGAVEEKLFFGSGTQLSVL.

The chain uses TRBV6-1 and TRBJ2-2; D ambiguous. Germline V gene data show CDR1 as MNHNS and CDR2 as SASEGT. The CDR3 length is 14 residues. V was shortened by 1 base and J by 1 base, with 4 bases between the two germline ends. CDR3 in amino acids: CASSEERNTGELFF. DNA for the CDR3: TGTGCCAGCAGTGAAGAGCGGAACACCGGGGAGCTGTTTTTT.

The rearrangement links TRBV9 to TRBJ1-1; D possibly corresponds to TRBD1 (5 bases). The CDR3 is 14 amino acids. The germline V and J ends were trimmed by 2 bases and 3 bases, with 11 bases remaining between them. Germline lookup yields CDR1 SGDLS and CDR2 YYNGEE. In nucleotides, the CDR3 is TGTGCCAGCAGCGTGTCTGCCAGGGACACTGAAGCTTTCTTT. Its protein is CASSVSARDTEAFF.

The genes are TRBV10-3 and TRBJ2-2, with D perhaps TRBD2 (5 bases). V gave up 6 bases and J gave up 1 base, with 9 bases separating them. Germline values: CDR1 ENHRY, CDR2 SYGVKD. The CDR3 loop spans 14 amino acids. CDR3 nucleotide sequence: TGTGCCATCAGACGGGGTATGAACACCGGGGAGCTGTTTTTT. Its translation: CAIRRGMNTGELFF.

The chain combines TRBV27 with TRBJ1-6; no firm D call. Trimming removed 2 bases from V and 5 bases from J, with 10 bases in between. This CDR3 has 15 residues. Germline CDR1 and CDR2: MNHEY and SMNVEV (reference sequence). CDR3 protein: CASSLEGANNSPLHF. CDR3 bases: TGTGCCAGCAGTTTAGAAGGAGCCAATAATTCACCCCTCCACTTT.

There are a few counts of this clone. This rearrangement joins TRBV10-2 to TRBJ1-5; weak D call: TRBD1 (5 bases). Germline V CDR1 and CDR2: WSHSY, SAAADI. Trimming pared 0 bases from V and 6 bases from J, leaving 15 bases between. CDR3 size: 16 residues. Here the CDR3 reads CASSESTRGAGQPQHF. The CDR3 bases are TGCGCCAGCAGTGAGTCGACTAGGGGCGCGGGTCAGCCCCAGCATTTT.

The rearrangement joins TRBV5-1 to TRBJ1-2; 7 bases are shared with TRBD1. CDR3 length: 14 residues. The junction had 13 bases not matched to a gene; V was cut back by 0 bases and J by 14 bases. Per the germline V gene, CDR1 is SGHRS and CDR2 is YFSETQ. The CDR3 bases are TGCGCCAGCAGCTTGGCCTGGGGACAGCACAAAAAGACCTTC. Its translation is CASSLAWGQHKKTF.

V gene TRBV5-1 combines with J gene TRBJ2-7; TRBD2 agrees at 9 bases. Germline V gives CDR1 SGHRS, CDR2 YFSETQ. V shed 5 bases and J 3 bases; nucleotides not matched to a gene: 15. CDR3 length: 17 amino acids. The CDR3 DNA is TGCGCCAGCAGTCCCCTATGGCGGGAGGGTTATTACTACGAGCAGTACTTC. Amino acids: CASSPLWREGYYYEQYF.

The genes are TRBV29-1 and TRBJ2-3; TRBD1 matches at 9 bases. CDR1 is SQVTM and CDR2 is ANQGSEA in the germline V gene. J lost 8 bases, V lost 2 bases, and 11 bases had no gene match. This CDR3 is built from 15 residues. As DNA, the CDR3 is TGCAGCGTTGAACTTGGACAGGGGTCTCGGTTTACGCAGTATTTT. It specifies CSVELGQGSRFTQYF.

The V gene is TRBV3-1 (or the pseudogene TRBV3-2), the J gene TRBJ1-4; no clear D. The CDR3 extends over 14 amino acids. Trimming took off 5 bases at V and 3 bases at J, with 10 bases between the two ends. From germline, CDR1 is LGHDT and CDR2 YNNKEL (reference sequence). CDR3 in DNA: TGTGCCAGCAGCAAGGCAGCGTCTAATGAAAAACTGTTTTTT. Protein product: CASSKAASNEKLFF.

This clone was seen a handful of times. CDR3 amino acids: CAITGRGTASSYEQYF. The CDR3 coding sequence is TGTGCCATCACCGGGCGAGGGACTGCCAGCTCCTACGAGCAGTACTTC. This rearrangement joins TRBV10-3 to TRBJ2-7, with TRBD2 as a possible D gene (6 bases). This CDR3 is built from 16 residues. CDR1 is ENHRY, CDR2 SYGVKD, per germline. The V end was cut by 7 bases, the J end by 0 bases, with 19 bases between.

The chain employs TRBV27 and TRBJ1-5; D is ambiguous. Germline CDR1 reads MNHEY; CDR2 reads SMNVEV (reference sequence). CDR3 length: 15 residues. The V end was cut by 4 bases, the J end by 2 bases, with 12 bases between. The CDR3 DNA follows: TGTGCCAGCAGTTCCCACCGGTTCGGCAATCAGCCCCAGCATTTT. Translating gives CASSSHRFGNQPQHF.

This clone was seen more than once but under ten times. The chain combines TRBV6-5 with TRBJ2-3; weak D call: TRBD2 (6 bases). Germline V gives CDR1 MNHEY, CDR2 SVGAGI. Trimming left V 2 bases short and J 2 bases short, with 14 bases between. The CDR3 covers 16 residues. The DNA of the CDR3 is TGTGCCAGCAGTTACGGACTACAACGAAACACAGATACGCAGTATTTT. It translates to CASSYGLQRNTDTQYF.

The V gene is TRBV3-1 (or the pseudogene TRBV3-2), the J gene TRBJ2-1; D not certain. The CDR3 has 17 amino acids. Deletions cut 3 bases from V and 5 bases from J, with 20 bases between. The germline CDR1 and CDR2 sequences are LGHDT and YNNKEL (reference sequence). The DNA for the CDR3 is TGTGCCAGCAGCCAGGTCAGTGTTTTGTCAGTCCACAATGAGCAGTTCTTC. It is translated as CASSQVSVLSVHNEQFF.

The chain couples TRBV5-1 to TRBJ2-3, with 11 nucleotides matching TRBD2. The germline gives CDR1 SGHRS, CDR2 YFSETQ. The CDR3 sequence is 20 residues long. V lost 7 bases, J lost 6 bases, and 25 bases stayed unmatched. The CDR3 DNA sequence: TGCGCCAGCCGCGCGTACATACTAGCGGGAGCGGGGGATGGTTCCGATACGCAGTATTTT. Amino acid sequence: CASRAYILAGAGDGSDTQYF. Using reference TRBV5-1 and TRBJ2-3 for the parts outside the CDR3, the full variable domain is KAGVTQTPRYLIKTRGQQVTLSCSPISGHRSVSWYQQTPGQGLQFLFEYFSETQRNKGNFPGRFSGRQFSNSRSEMNVSTLELGDSALYLCASRAYILAGAGDGSDTQYFGPGTRLTVL.

The V gene is TRBV19, the J gene TRBJ2-1, with 9 bases matching TRBD2. This CDR3 has 15 residues. Trimming at V came to 5 bases and at J to 12 bases, leaving 14 bases not matched to a gene. Germline loops: CDR1 LNHDA, CDR2 SQIVND (reference sequence). CDR3 sequence (DNA): TGTGCCAGTAGTGACCCAATGAATAGCGGGAGCGTGCAGTTCTTC. Translating it yields CASSDPMNSGSVQFF.

This chain connects TRBV10-3 to TRBJ1-6; 10 nucleotides agree with TRBD1. CDR1 and CDR2 from the germline V gene are ENHRY and SYGVKD. Trimming cost V 3 bases and J 10 bases; bases outside gene matches: 6. This CDR3 is built from 15 residues. CDR3 sequence reads: CAISDTGTGVSPLHF. CDR3 DNA sequence: TGTGCCATCAGTGACACCGGGACAGGGGTATCACCCCTCCACTTT.

The chain employs TRBV6-5 and TRBJ1-5; D may be TRBD1 (6 bases). V gave up 10 bases and J gave up 3 bases, with 13 bases separating them. The CDR3 totals 13 residues. Germline values: CDR1 MNHEY, CDR2 SVGAGI. As DNA, the CDR3 is TGTGCCACCAAACAGGGCTACAATCAGCCCCAGCATTTT. Encoded protein: CATKQGYNQPQHF.

Regarding this clone: One end of the junction is discordant with germline, which a read error may explain. The rearrangement joins TRBV5-1 to TRBJ2-7; the match to TRBD1 covers 9 bases. There are 14 residues in the CDR3. CDR1 SGHRS and CDR2 YFSETQ come from the germline V gene. CDR3 nucleotides: TGCGCCAGCAGCTTAGGGACAGGGTCTAAGTCTTTGGACTTC. It codes for CASSLGTGSKSLDF.